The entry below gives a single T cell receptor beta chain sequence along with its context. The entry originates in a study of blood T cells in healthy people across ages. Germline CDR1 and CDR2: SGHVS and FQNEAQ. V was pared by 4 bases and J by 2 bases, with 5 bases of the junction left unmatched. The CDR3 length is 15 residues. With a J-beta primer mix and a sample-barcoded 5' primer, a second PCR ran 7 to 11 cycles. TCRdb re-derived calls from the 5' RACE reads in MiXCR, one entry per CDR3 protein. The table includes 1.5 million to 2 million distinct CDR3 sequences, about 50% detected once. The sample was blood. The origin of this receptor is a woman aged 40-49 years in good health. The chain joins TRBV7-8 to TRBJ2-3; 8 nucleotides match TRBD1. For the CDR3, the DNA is TGTGCCAGCAGCTCCAGGGGGCCTAACACAGATACGCAGTATTTT. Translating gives CASSSRGPNTDTQYF.